The present TCR beta chain was sequenced within a study of blood T cells in healthy people across ages. The germline gives CDR1 SGHTA, CDR2 FQGTGA. The CDR3 has 18 amino acids. A minimum of 7 million PBMCs was isolated per sample. For the second PCR, which ran for roughly 6 to 12 cycles, a sample-barcoded 5' primer and a J-beta primer mix were used. Every cDNA was tagged by a template-switch adaptor with 12 random nucleotides. TCRdb re-analysed the 5' RACE reads in MiXCR, keeping a single row per CDR3 protein. Counted here are 630,000 or so distinct CDR3 sequences, about a third occurring once; the ten biggest clones make up roughly 14%. Study results and caveats: It was held that diversity estimates obtained from one million T cells represented underestimates.

This clonotype was counted a single time. Its target is unknown. Possible read error: a much larger clone is one base away. Sequencing was performed on blood. This TCR came from a woman aged 80 or over in good health. The rearrangement uses TRBV7-3 and TRBJ2-6; a weak D match, TRBD1 (5 bases). CDR3 sequence: CASSPSGQVVAGANVPTF. The CDR3 DNA reads TGTGCCAGCAGCCCCTCGGGTCAGGTGGTGGCTGGGGCCAACGTCCCGACTTTC.